The 18 T cell receptor beta chains in this list originate from one sample, sequenced in a study of T cells after somatic rescue of genetic block. Here immunoSEQ multiplex PCR was the method, and the copy in TCRdb shows in-frame clones only, minus some. The sample has tens of thousands of clones, approximately 96% seen once. Sequencing input: peripheral blood mononuclear cells (PBMCs). These TCRs come from a child less than two years old.

In this sample, this clone turned up once. The J gene is TRBJ1-5, the V gene TRBV5-1; D gene uncertain. Germline V gene sequence: CDR1 SGHRS, CDR2 YFSETQ. V was clipped by 0 bases and J by 5 bases, with 9 bases between them. CDR3 size: 14 residues. Here the CDR3 reads CASSLDGVYQPQHF. The CDR3 DNA reads as TGCGCCAGCAGCTTGGACGGGGTGTATCAGCCCCAGCATTTT.

A remark on this clone: Other DNA sequences in the sample encode the same CDR3. J is TRBJ2-2 and V is TRBV19; no firm D call. This CDR3 region has 12 residues. Germline assignment: CDR1 LNHDA and CDR2 SQIVND (reference sequence). The V gene lost 1 base and the J gene lost 6 bases, with 3 bases spanning the gap. The CDR3 DNA sequence: TGTGCCAGTAGTATAGGGTCCGGGGAGCTGTTTTTT. Translation: CASSIGSGELFF.

The rearrangement uses TRBV30 and TRBJ1-1, with D hard to call. Germline CDR1 is GTSNPN and CDR2 is SVGIG (reference sequence). CDR3 length: 12 residues. Trimming cost V 4 bases and J 4 bases, with 10 bases left between them. DNA for the CDR3: TGTGCCTGGATTGGGGTGGGCACTGAAGCTTTCTTT. This codes for CAWIGVGTEAFF.

The V and J genes are TRBV10-2 and TRBJ2-2, with 7 bases that match TRBD2. The V segment lost 9 bases and the J segment 5 bases; nucleotides outside the gene matches: 0. In germline, CDR1 is WSHSY, CDR2 SAAADI. The CDR3 has 11 amino acids. The CDR3: CASSGTGELFF. CDR3 DNA sequence: TGCGCCAGTAGCGGGACCGGGGAGCTGTTTTTT.

V usage is TRBV10-3 and J usage is TRBJ2-5; D is uncertain. The V and J ends lost 3 bases and 5 bases respectively, with 10 bases between them. This CDR3 is built from 13 residues. Germline loops: CDR1 ENHRY, CDR2 SYGVKD. The CDR3 sequence is CAISESVPETQYF. The CDR3 DNA follows: TGTGCCATCAGTGAATCCGTCCCGGAGACCCAGTACTTC.

The rearrangement links TRBV11-2 to TRBJ2-3; D is possibly TRBD1 or TRBD2 (5 bases each). V lost 3 bases to trimming and J lost 2 bases, with 12 bases between them. The CDR3 loop spans 15 amino acids. Germline CDR1 and CDR2: SGHAT and FQNNGV. CDR3 sequence: CASSFIGAPTDTQYF. CDR3 DNA: TGTGCCAGCAGCTTCATCGGGGCCCCCACAGATACGCAGTATTTT.

The V call is TRBV11-3, the J call TRBJ1-6, with D maybe TRBD1 (5 bases). Germline CDR1 reads SGHNT; CDR2 reads YENEEA. V was pared by 2 bases and J by 10 bases, with 9 bases between. This CDR3 is 13 amino acids long. CDR3 coding DNA: TGTGCCAGCAGCTTAACGAGGGACTCACCCCTCCACTTT. It is translated as CASSLTRDSPLHF.

In its sample, this clone was seen once. V is TRBV5-1 and J is TRBJ2-7; D is possibly TRBD2 (6 bases). This CDR3 region has 13 residues. Germline values: CDR1 SGHRS, CDR2 YFSETQ. Trimming shortened V by 2 bases and J by 7 bases, and 13 bases separated the two germline ends. CDR3 in amino acids: CASSFGLSWEQYF. Here the CDR3 DNA reads TGCGCCAGCAGCTTTGGACTATCGTGGGAGCAGTACTTC.

J is TRBJ2-3 and V is TRBV28; D possibly corresponds to TRBD2 (6 bases). V lost 3 bases to trimming and J lost 1 base, with 11 bases between them. The CDR3 extends over 15 amino acids. Germline V CDR1 and CDR2: MDHEN, SYDVKM. The CDR3 is CASSLEGPGTDTQYF. In DNA, the CDR3 is TGTGCCAGCAGTTTGGAGGGTCCCGGCACAGATACGCAGTATTTT.

Worth noting for this clone: Other DNA sequences in this sample translate to the same CDR3. The chain joins TRBV9 to TRBJ2-2; D gene ambiguous. Germline assignment: CDR1 SGDLS and CDR2 YYNGEE. V lost 3 bases, J lost 0 bases, and 0 bases lay in between. The CDR3 spans 12 residues. CDR3 coding DNA: TGTGCCAGCAGCGCGAACACCGGGGAGCTGTTTTTT. Translating it yields CASSANTGELFF.

This chain joins TRBV21-1 and TRBJ1-2. TRBV21-1 is recorded as a pseudogene. The CDR3 loop spans 14 amino acids. This CDR3 reads CASSKDPKTYGYTF. The CDR3 coding sequence is TGTGCCAGCAGCAAAGATCCTAAAACCTATGGCTACACCTTC.

The rearrangement joins TRBV4-3 to TRBJ2-2; 8 bases align to TRBD1. J gave up 0 bases and V 0 bases, and 3 bases lay outside the gene matches. Germline CDR1 is LGHNA and CDR2 is YSLEER. The CDR3 totals 17 residues. The CDR3 DNA sequence: TGCGCCAGCAGCCAAGATCCAGGGGGCGCGAACACCGGGGAGCTGTTTTTT. Its protein is CASSQDPGGANTGELFF.

The chain has TRBV10-2 and TRBJ1-3; 8 nucleotides agree with TRBD1. This CDR3 has 15 amino acids. V trimming: 5 bases; J trimming: 0 bases; junction bases outside the gene matches: 3. CDR1 is WSHSY, CDR2 SAAADI, per germline. CDR3 protein: CASSFTGGSGNTIYF. The CDR3 nucleotides are TGCGCCAGCAGTTTCACAGGGGGCTCTGGAAACACCATATATTTT.

CDR3 nucleotides: TGTGCCAGCAGTTTTGGGACAGGGGGCTACGAGCAGTACTTC. It yields the protein CASSFGTGGYEQYF. This rearrangement joins TRBV27 to TRBJ2-7, with 11 bases matching TRBD1. This CDR3 is built from 14 residues. The trim removed 3 bases at V and 3 bases at J, leaving 1 base unmatched. The V gene's germline CDR1 is MNHEY and CDR2 SMNVEV (reference sequence).

V gene TRBV28 combines with J gene TRBJ2-5; D ambiguous. The CDR3 is 13 residues long. The germline CDR1 and CDR2 sequences are MDHEN and SYDVKM. Trimming shortened V by 2 bases and J by 2 bases, and 6 bases separated the two germline ends. CDR3: CASSLLGQETQYF. CDR3 sequence (DNA): TGTGCCAGCAGTTTACTAGGTCAAGAGACCCAGTACTTC. The full variable domain, in which reference TRBV28 and TRBJ2-5 provide the parts outside the CDR3, is DVKVTQSSRYLVKRTGEKVFLECVQDMDHENMFWYRQDPGLGLRLIYFSYDVKMKEKGDIPEGYSVSREKKERFSLILESASTNQTSMYLCASSLLGQETQYFGPGTRLLVL.

Note on this clone: This sample includes further DNA sequences coding for the same CDR3. The rearrangement links TRBV5-6 to TRBJ2-3; D is uncertain. CDR1 and CDR2 from the germline V gene are SGHDT and YYEEEE. Trimming stripped 0 bases from V and 4 bases from J, with 6 bases between. The CDR3 sequence is 13 residues long. CDR3 region: CASSLGGADTQYF. As DNA, the CDR3 is TGTGCCAGCAGCTTGGGTGGAGCAGATACGCAGTATTTT.

The rearrangement joins TRBV7-2 to TRBJ2-2; 13 positions match TRBD2. Germline lookup yields CDR1 SGHTA and CDR2 FQGNSA. J lost 5 bases, V lost 4 bases, and 4 bases had no gene match. There are 16 residues in the CDR3. The DNA of the CDR3 is TGTGCCAGCAGCTCCCAGGGACTAGCGGGAACCGGGGAGCTGTTTTTT. It encodes CASSSQGLAGTGELFF.

This clone was counted once. This sequence joins TRBV7-2 and TRBJ1-4, with 9 bases identical to TRBD1. CDR3 length: 14 residues. Germline CDR1 and CDR2: SGHTA and FQGNSA. Trimming cost V 4 bases and J 6 bases; bases outside gene matches: 3. The CDR3 nucleotides read TGTGCCAGCAGCTGGGACAGGGAAGATGAAAAACTGTTTTTT. It translates to CASSWDREDEKLFF.